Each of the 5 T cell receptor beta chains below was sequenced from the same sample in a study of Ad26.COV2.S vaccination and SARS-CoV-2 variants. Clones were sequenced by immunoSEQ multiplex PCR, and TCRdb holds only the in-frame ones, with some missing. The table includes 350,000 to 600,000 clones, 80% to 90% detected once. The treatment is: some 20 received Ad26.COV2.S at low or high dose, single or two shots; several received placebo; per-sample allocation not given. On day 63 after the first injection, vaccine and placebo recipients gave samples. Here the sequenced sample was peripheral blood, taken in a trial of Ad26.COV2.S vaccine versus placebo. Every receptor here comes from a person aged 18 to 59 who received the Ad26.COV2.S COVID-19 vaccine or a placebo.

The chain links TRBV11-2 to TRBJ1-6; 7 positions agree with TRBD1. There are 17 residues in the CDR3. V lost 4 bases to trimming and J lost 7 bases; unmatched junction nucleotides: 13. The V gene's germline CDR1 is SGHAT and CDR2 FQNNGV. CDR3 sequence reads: CASSSPGTEGRNSPLHF. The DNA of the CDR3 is TGTGCCAGCAGCTCACCCGGGACAGAAGGGAGGAATTCACCCCTCCACTTT.

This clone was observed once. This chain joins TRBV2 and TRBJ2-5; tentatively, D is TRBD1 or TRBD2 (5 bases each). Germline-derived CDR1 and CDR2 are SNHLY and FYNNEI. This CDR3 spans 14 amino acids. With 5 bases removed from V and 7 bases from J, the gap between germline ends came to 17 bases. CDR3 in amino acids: CASSSRGPVLTQYF. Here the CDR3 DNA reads TGTGCCAGCAGTTCCCGGGGCCCAGTCCTGACCCAGTACTTC.

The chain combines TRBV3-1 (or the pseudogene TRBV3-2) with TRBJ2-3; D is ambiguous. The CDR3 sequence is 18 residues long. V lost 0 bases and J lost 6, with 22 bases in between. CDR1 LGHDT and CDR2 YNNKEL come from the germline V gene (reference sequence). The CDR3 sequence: CASSQDNVANSAWDTQYF. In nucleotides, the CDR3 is TGTGCCAGCAGCCAAGATAACGTGGCCAACTCCGCATGGGATACGCAGTATTTT.

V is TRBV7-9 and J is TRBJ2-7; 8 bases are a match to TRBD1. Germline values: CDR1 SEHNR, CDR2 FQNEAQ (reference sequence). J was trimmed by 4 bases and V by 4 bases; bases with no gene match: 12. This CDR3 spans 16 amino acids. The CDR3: CASSYAPGTGPYEQYF. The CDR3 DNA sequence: TGTGCCAGCAGCTACGCCCCCGGGACAGGTCCATACGAGCAGTACTTC. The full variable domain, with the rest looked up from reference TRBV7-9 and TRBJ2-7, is DTGVSQNPRHKITKRGQNVTFRCDPISEHNRLYWYRQTLGQGPEFLTYFQNEAQLEKSRLLSDRFSAERPKGSFSTLEIQRTEQGDSAMYLCASSYAPGTGPYEQYFGPGTRLTVT.

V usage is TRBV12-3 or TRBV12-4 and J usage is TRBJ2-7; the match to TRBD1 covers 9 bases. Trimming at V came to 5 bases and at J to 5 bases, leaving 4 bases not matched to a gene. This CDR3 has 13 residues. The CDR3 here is CASSGTGWDEQYF. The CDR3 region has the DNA TGTGCCAGCAGTGGGACAGGGTGGGACGAGCAGTACTTC.